This T cell receptor beta chain was captured by sequencing in a study of control samples from healthy donors and cancer patients. V trimming: 0 bases; J trimming: 0 bases; junction bases outside the gene matches: 5. The length of the CDR3 is 17 residues. The germline gives CDR1 SGHNT, CDR2 YYREEE (reference sequence). TCRdb's copy holds only in-frame clones and misses some; the assay was immunoSEQ multiplex PCR. The sample lists tens of thousands of clones, 70% to 90% occurring once. The sample comprised blood. The origin of this receptor is a man aged 45-60 years in good health. The chain carries TRBV5-4 and TRBJ2-1; 8 bases map to TRBD2. The CDR3 DNA reads TGTGCCAGCAGCTTGGGCACTAGCGGTAGCTCCTACAATGAGCAGTTCTTC. Its translation: CASSLGTSGSSYNEQFF.